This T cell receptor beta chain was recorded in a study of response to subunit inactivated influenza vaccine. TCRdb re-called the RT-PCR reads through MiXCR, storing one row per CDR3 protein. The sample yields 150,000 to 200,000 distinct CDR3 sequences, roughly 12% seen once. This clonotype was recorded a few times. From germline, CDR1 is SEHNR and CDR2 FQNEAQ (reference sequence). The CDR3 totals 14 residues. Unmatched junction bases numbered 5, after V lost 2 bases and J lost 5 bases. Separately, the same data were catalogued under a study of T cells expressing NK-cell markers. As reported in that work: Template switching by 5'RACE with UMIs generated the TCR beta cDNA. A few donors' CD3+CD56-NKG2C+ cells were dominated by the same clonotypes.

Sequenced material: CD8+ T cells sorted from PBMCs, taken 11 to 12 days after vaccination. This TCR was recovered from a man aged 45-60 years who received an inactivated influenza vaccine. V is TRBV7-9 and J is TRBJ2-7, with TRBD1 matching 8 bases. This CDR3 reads CASSLSQGANEQYF. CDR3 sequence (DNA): TGTGCCAGCAGCTTAAGTCAGGGGGCGAACGAGCAGTACTTC.